A selection of T cell receptor beta chains follows, all from one sample in a study of beta chain features in type 1 diabetes. Assay: immunoSEQ multiplex PCR; the TCRdb copy retains only in-frame clones and omits some. The data show a few hundred thousand clones, over 13% seen once. The sequenced material came from naive CD4+ T cells from blood. The receptors shown here come from a young woman in good health. Both conserved end residues are part of each CDR3. A D gene is named only where the DNA matches it firmly. Size is stated for part of the rows, as once, few or many counts, or as a class when the clone is expanded.

v_call: TRBV30
clone_size: NA
j_call: TRBJ2-7
d_call: TRBD2
cdr3_nt: TGTGCCTGGAGTGTAGGAGGGACTAGCGGTATCTACGAGCAGTACTTC
cdr3_aa: CAWSVGGTSGIYEQYF

v_call: TRBV4-3
clone_size: few
j_call: TRBJ2-7
d_call: TRBD2
cdr3_nt: TGCGCCAGCAGCCAAGATCGCGATAGCGGGGCCTACGAGCAGTACTTC
cdr3_aa: CASSQDRDSGAYEQYF

v_call: TRBV7-9
clone_size: NA
j_call: TRBJ2-7
d_call: TRBD2
cdr3_nt: TGTGCCAGCAGTCCACCGGGACTACCCTCCTACGAGCAGTACTTC
cdr3_aa: CASSPPGLPSYEQYF

v_call: TRBV7-8
clone_size: few
j_call: TRBJ2-5
d_call: TRBD2
cdr3_nt: TGTGCCAGCAGCTTAGGGGGGACTAGCGGCAGGGAGACCCAGTACTTC
cdr3_aa: CASSLGGTSGRETQYF

v_call: TRBV7-7
clone_size: NA
j_call: TRBJ2-1
d_call: TRBD2
cdr3_nt: TGTGCTAGCAGCTTAGGGGTAGGGCTAGCGGGAGCGGATGAGCAGTTCTTC
cdr3_aa: CASSLGVGLAGADEQFF

v_call: TRBV5-1
clone_size: NA
j_call: TRBJ2-1
d_call: TRBD2
cdr3_nt: TGCGCCAGCAGCCAGGGAGGGGCTGCGGAATACAATGAGCAGTTCTTC
cdr3_aa: CASSQGGAAEYNEQFF

v_call: TRBV28
clone_size: few
j_call: TRBJ1-4
d_call: NA
cdr3_nt: TGTGCCAGCAGTCTAAGTGAAAAACTGTTTTTT
cdr3_aa: CASSLSEKLFF

v_call: TRBV7-2
clone_size: NA
j_call: TRBJ2-7
d_call: TRBD1
cdr3_nt: TGTGCCAGCAGCGCCAGGGGGAACTACGAGCAGTACTTC
cdr3_aa: CASSARGNYEQYF

v_call: TRBV19
clone_size: NA
j_call: TRBJ1-1
d_call: NA
cdr3_nt: TGTGCCACCGCAGACAGGATGAACACTGAAGCTTTCTTT
cdr3_aa: CATADRMNTEAFF

v_call: TRBV28
clone_size: NA
j_call: TRBJ1-5
d_call: NA
cdr3_nt: TGTGCCAGCCTCTATGGGACTGCCAGCAATCAGCCCCAGCATTTT
cdr3_aa: CASLYGTASNQPQHF

v_call: TRBV30
clone_size: NA
j_call: TRBJ2-5
d_call: NA
cdr3_nt: TGTGCCTTCCGAGAGGGCTTTGAGACCCAGTACTTC
cdr3_aa: CAFREGFETQYF

v_call: TRBV30
clone_size: few
j_call: TRBJ2-5
d_call: NA
cdr3_nt: TGTGCCTGGAGTTTATACAGGCGAGAGACCCAGTACTTC
cdr3_aa: CAWSLYRRETQYF

v_call: TRBV6-1
clone_size: few
j_call: TRBJ1-4
d_call: NA
cdr3_nt: TGTGCCAGCAGTCAGGGAGGGGTATTGGAAAAACTGTTTTTT
cdr3_aa: CASSQGGVLEKLFF

v_call: TRBV30
clone_size: few
j_call: TRBJ2-1
d_call: TRBD2
cdr3_nt: TGTGCCTCATCATCAGGGAGGGCCTACAATGAGCAGTTCTTC
cdr3_aa: CASSSGRAYNEQFF

v_call: TRBV7-2
clone_size: few
j_call: TRBJ2-3
d_call: NA
cdr3_nt: TGTGCCAGCAGCCCTATTACAGATACGCAGTATTTT
cdr3_aa: CASSPITDTQYF